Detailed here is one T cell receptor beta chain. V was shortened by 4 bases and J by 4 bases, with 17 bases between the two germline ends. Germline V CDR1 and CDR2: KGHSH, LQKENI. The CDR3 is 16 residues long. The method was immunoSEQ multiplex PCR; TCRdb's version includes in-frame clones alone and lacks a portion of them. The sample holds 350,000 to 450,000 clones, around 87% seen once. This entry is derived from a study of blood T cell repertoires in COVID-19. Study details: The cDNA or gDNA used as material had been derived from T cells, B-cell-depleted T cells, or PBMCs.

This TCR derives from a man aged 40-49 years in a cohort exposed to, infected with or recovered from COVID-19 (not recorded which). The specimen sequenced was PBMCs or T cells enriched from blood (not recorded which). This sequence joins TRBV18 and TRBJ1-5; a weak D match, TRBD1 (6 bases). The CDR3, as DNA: TGTGCCAGCTCACAAGAGAACAGGGTGCGGAATCAGCCCCAGCATTTT. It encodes CASSQENRVRNQPQHF.